This T cell receptor beta chain was recorded in a study of cytomegalovirus exposure and HLA in healthy donors. Study conclusions and caveats: CMV antigen specificity of a few CMV-associated chains was confirmed in vitro. Reports indicate that TCR beta sequences accurately predicted the HLA-A and HLA-B alleles of most subjects.

With respect to this clone: Its matching antigen is unknown.

With 60 Vbeta and 13 Jbeta primers, the PCR was carried out. How the authors handled the data: Later work found around 85 million unique TCR beta chains, with roughly 11 million shared. The protocol was immunoSEQ multiplex PCR, while the TCRdb copy is restricted to in-frame clones and leaves out a portion. D and trimming were read from the DNA, whereas the V and J calls and clone size are those reported in that table. There are fewer than 200,000 clones in the sample; 68% occur only once, and around 3% lies in the top ten. The CDR3 extends over 14 amino acids. CDR1 is SQVTM and CDR2 is ANQGSEA in the germline V gene. V shed 7 bases and J 2 bases; nucleotides not matched to a gene: 11.

The sequenced material came from PBMCs. The origin of this receptor is a middle-aged woman in good health and CMV-seropositive. The chain has TRBV29-1 and TRBJ2-7, with 7 bases that match TRBD1. This chain's CDR3 is CSAAPRQGPYEQYF. CDR3 nucleotides: TGCAGCGCCGCCCCTCGACAGGGTCCCTACGAGCAGTACTTC.